The next 31 T cell receptor beta chains were all read from a single sample in a study of tissue T cells after allogeneic stem cell transplantation. Profiling relied on immunoSEQ multiplex PCR, and the TCRdb table lists in-frame clones only, not all of them. The repertoire includes 6,500 to 8,000 clones, 50% of them detected once, and roughly 5% sits in the top ten. Time point specified: mouse harvest day 7 after allogeneic transplant. Mouse grafts combined 10^7 T-cell-depleted bone marrow cells with 10^6 splenic CD5+ T cells. Sequenced sample: gut tissue. The origin of the receptors is a female BALB/c mouse given C57BL/6 T cells with graft-versus-host disease after an allogeneic hematopoietic cell transplant.

Comments on this clone: Gene and germline names: mouse. The read gets to within 1 residue of the CDR3 end, and the germline J gene fills in the rest. The chain employs TRBV26 and TRBJ1-5; possibly TRBD1 for D (5 bases). The CDR3 consists of 12 residues. Per the germline V gene, CDR1 is KGHPV and CDR2 is FQNQEV (reference sequence). Between the trimmed V and J ends, which lost 5 bases and 5 bases, there was a span of 7 bases. The CDR3 loop reads CASSRGDQAPLF. The sequenced part of the CDR3 DNA is TGTGCCAGCAGTAGAGGGGACCAGGCTCCGCTT.

This clone showed up just a few times. Gene names are the mouse ones. The CDR3 is cut off 1 residue early in the read; its end comes from the germline J gene. The gene calls are TRBV26 and TRBJ1-5; D is uncertain. The V end lost 1 base, the J end lost 1 base, and 2 bases lay between the germline ends. CDR3 length: 13 residues. Germline CDR1 KGHPV, CDR2 FQNQEV (reference sequence). The CDR3 protein is CASSLWNNQAPLF. Incomplete CDR3 DNA: TGTGCCAGCAGTCTGTGGAACAACCAGGCTCCGCTT.

As regards this clone: A read error may account for a junction end that differs from germline. The genes are named according to mouse. The read falls 1 residue short of the CDR3 end, and the missing part is taken from the germline J gene. V gene TRBV13-2 combines with J gene TRBJ2-3, with TRBD2 identical over 9 bases. CDR3 size: 16 residues. Germline loops: CDR1 NNHNN, CDR2 SYGAGS (reference sequence). The CDR3 sequence: CASGDWTGASVETLYF. CDR3 DNA, as far as it was read: TGTGCCAGCGGTGATTGGACTGGGGCCAGTGTAGAAACGCTGTAT.

This clone appeared a few times. Gene names and germline refer to mouse. CDR3 region: CASGDAQNYAEQFF. The sequenced part of the CDR3 DNA is TGTGCCAGCGGTGATGCACAAAACTATGCTGAGCAGTTC. The gene calls are TRBV13-2 and TRBJ2-1; D unclear. From the germline J gene comes the end of the CDR3, since the read stops 1 residue before it. Per the germline V gene, CDR1 is NNHNN and CDR2 is SYGAGS (reference sequence). V was shortened by 0 bases and J by 1 base, with 5 bases between the two germline ends. The CDR3 spans 14 residues.

A word on this clone: Genes here carry mouse names. The observed sequence ends 1 residue before the CDR3 terminus, with the missing tail filled in from the germline J gene. The chain has TRBV26 and TRBJ1-1, with TRBD1 identical over 11 bases. The trim removed 2 bases at V and 3 bases at J, leaving 2 bases unmatched. Germline CDR1 KGHPV, CDR2 FQNQEV (reference sequence). The CDR3 is 15 residues long. CDR3 region: CASSLGQGADTEVFF. The DNA read from the CDR3 is TGTGCCAGCAGTCTGGGACAGGGGGCGGACACAGAAGTCTTC.

On this clone: Each gene name is a mouse one. The observed sequence ends 1 residue before the CDR3 terminus, with the missing tail filled in from the germline J gene. V is TRBV26 and J is TRBJ2-1, with 12 bases lining up with TRBD2. V lost 10 bases to trimming and J lost 7 bases; unmatched junction nucleotides: 5. Germline CDR1 reads KGHPV; CDR2 reads FQNQEV (reference sequence). The CDR3 length is 13 residues. CDR3 protein: CATEGTGGAEQFF. Incomplete CDR3 DNA: TGTGCCACGGAGGGGACTGGGGGGGCTGAGCAGTTC.

Details on this clone: Genes and germline are mouse. Here the CDR3 reads CSSSQSQGAISDYTF. The part of the CDR3 DNA that was read is TGCTCCAGCAGTCAATCGCAGGGGGCCATCTCCGACTACACC. The chain joins TRBV23 to TRBJ1-2; the D segment call TRBD1 is taken from the table without a DNA check. The read terminates 1 residue ahead of where the CDR3 ends, so the germline J gene completes it. The germline V gene encodes CDR1 KGHTA and CDR2 FQNQQP. This CDR3 comprises 15 residues.

Remarks on this clone: Gene and germline names: mouse. The CDR3 end lies 1 residue beyond the end of the read and is filled in from the germline J gene. The V call is TRBV26, the J call TRBJ2-5, with TRBD1 matching 8 bases. Looked up from germline, CDR1 is KGHPV and CDR2 is FQNQEV (reference sequence). Germline trimming cut 5 bases from V and 5 bases from J; bases unmatched to any gene: 3. The CDR3 spans 13 residues. CDR3 region: CASSGQGPDTQYF. The CDR3 DNA, read in part, is TGTGCCAGCAGTGGACAGGGCCCAGACACCCAGTAC. Together with reference TRBV26 and TRBJ2-5, the CDR3 gives the full variable domain: NSKVIQTPRYLVKGQGQKAKMRCIPEKGHPVVFWYQQNKNNEFKFLINFQNQEVLQQIDMTEKRFSAECPSNSPCSLEIQSSEAGDSALYLCASSGQGPDTQYFGPGTRLLVL.

This clone was seen a single time. Genes and germline are mouse. The read ends 1 residue before the CDR3 terminus; that terminus is restored from the germline J gene. V gene TRBV21 combines with J gene TRBJ1-2; perhaps TRBD1 as D (6 bases). TRBV21 is reported as an ORF; its role is uncertain. The CDR3 covers 15 residues. Trimming removed 2 bases at V and 1 base at J, with 11 bases between. The CDR3: CASSQLRDKNSDYTF. Incomplete CDR3 DNA: TGTGCTAGCAGTCAACTCCGGGACAAAAACTCCGACTACACC.

As to this clone: The gene symbols are mouse symbols. Read sequence stops 1 residue before the CDR3 end, and the germline J gene provides the missing end. The gene calls are TRBV13-1 and TRBJ2-3, with TRBD1 matching 8 bases. Losses at the gene ends were 0 bases for V and 0 bases for J; bases not matched to a gene: 3. The CDR3 loop spans 16 amino acids. CDR1 and CDR2 from the germline V gene are NSHNY and SYGAGN. Incomplete CDR3 DNA: TGTGCCAGCAGTGATGAGGACAGGGCTAGTGCAGAAACGCTGTAT. Its translation is CASSDEDRASAETLY. The full CDR3 protein is CASSDEDRASAETLYF.

This clone was counted only a few times. Genes and germline come from the mouse. The read stops 1 residue short of the end of the CDR3; the missing end is completed from the germline J gene. V is TRBV26 and J is TRBJ1-4; perhaps TRBD1 as D (5 bases). This CDR3 is built from 13 residues. V was pared by 6 bases and J by 7 bases, with 12 bases between. Germline V gene sequence: CDR1 KGHPV, CDR2 FQNQEV (reference sequence). Incomplete CDR3 DNA: TGTGCCAGCAGCCCAAGCGGGGGCGAAAGATTATTT. Its translation: CASSPSGGERLF. From start to end, the CDR3 is CASSPSGGERLFF.

With respect to this clone: Mouse germline and gene names are used. The read stops 1 residue short of the end of the CDR3; the missing end is completed from the germline J gene. V usage is TRBV20 and J usage is TRBJ2-1; weak D call: TRBD1 (5 bases). The germline V gene encodes CDR1 GFQATS and CDR2 STVNSAI. V lost 3 bases, J lost 1 base, and 7 bases lay in between. There are 13 residues in the CDR3. The CDR3 spells CGAREGNYAEQFF. Incomplete CDR3 DNA: TGTGGTGCTAGAGAGGGGAACTATGCTGAGCAGTTC.

Comments on this clone: The genes are named according to mouse. Sequencing ends 1 residue short of the CDR3 end; the germline J gene provides the rest. The chain uses TRBV2 and TRBJ1-1, with TRBD1 as a possible D gene (6 bases). Per the germline V gene, CDR1 is LGHNA and CDR2 is YSYQKL. Trimming removed 1 base at V and 3 bases at J, with 6 bases between. CDR3 length equals 13 residues. The covered CDR3 bases are TGTGCCAGCAGCCAAGGGACAGACACAGAAGTCTTC. Translation: CASSQGTDTEVF. Given in full, the CDR3 is CASSQGTDTEVFF.

Notes on this clone: Each gene name is a mouse one. With the read ending 1 residue before the CDR3 end, the germline J gene is used to fill in that end. V is TRBV4 and J is TRBJ2-1; D gene uncertain. The CDR3 contains 11 residues. Germline loops: CDR1 LGHDT, CDR2 YNNKQL (reference sequence). V was clipped by 3 bases and J by 7 bases, with 4 bases between them. CDR3 DNA, as far as it was read: TGTGCCAGCAGCTATAAGGCTGAGCAGTTC. Its translation is CASSYKAEQF. The CDR3 in its entirety is CASSYKAEQFF. The full variable domain, rest sourced from reference TRBV4 and TRBJ2-1, is ETAVFQTPNYHVTQVGNEVSFNCKQTLGHDTMYWYKQDSKKLLKIMFSYNNKQLIVNETVPRRFSPQSSDKAHLNLRIKSVEPEDSAVYLCASSYKAEQFFGPGTRLTVL.

This clone is judged large (0.1 to 1%). Gene labels here are mouse ones. The sequenced fragment ends 1 residue before the CDR3 boundary, so the rest is inferred from the germline J gene. This chain connects TRBV31 to TRBJ2-5; 10 bases agree with TRBD2. Germline V gene data show CDR1 as GKSSPN and CDR2 as SITVG. The J segment lost 2 bases and the V segment lost 2 bases, leaving 4 bases of the junction unmatched. This CDR3 has 15 residues. The covered CDR3 bases are TGTGCCTGGAGTTCCCGGGACTGGGGCCAAGACACCCAGTAC. This translates into CAWSSRDWGQDTQY. The entire CDR3 sequence reads CAWSSRDWGQDTQYF.

In the case of this clone: Gene names denote mouse genes. The read comes to an end 1 residue before the CDR3 does, leaving the germline J gene to fill in the end. The chain joins TRBV26 to TRBJ1-6; no reliable D call. TRBJ1-6 is sorted into the ORF group, with uncertain function. Trimming took off 3 bases at V and 6 bases at J, with 6 bases between the two ends. Per the germline V gene, CDR1 is KGHPV and CDR2 is FQNQEV (reference sequence). This CDR3 comprises 13 residues. The CDR3 bases that were read are TGTGCCAGCAGTCTTAACAGTAATTCGCCCCTCTAC. Residues: CASSLNSNSPLY. The CDR3 in its entirety is CASSLNSNSPLYF.

This clone was counted a few times. Gene names denote mouse genes. Read sequence stops 1 residue before the CDR3 end, and the germline J gene provides the missing end. This chain uses TRBV26 with TRBJ1-3; TRBD1 aligns across 7 bases. V trimming: 4 bases; J trimming: 0 bases; junction bases outside the gene matches: 0. This CDR3 has 14 residues. Germline V gene sequence: CDR1 KGHPV, CDR2 FQNQEV (reference sequence). Here the CDR3 reads CASSRQGSGNTLYF. The DNA read from the CDR3 is TGTGCCAGCAGTCGACAGGGTTCTGGAAATACGCTCTAT.

As for this clone: The listed genes are named as in mouse. Read coverage stops 1 residue before the CDR3 terminus; the germline J gene supplies the remainder. The chain employs TRBV26 and TRBJ2-2, with 10 bases lining up with TRBD2. V shed 4 bases and J 4 bases; nucleotides not matched to a gene: 3. The CDR3 sequence is 15 residues long. Germline V gene data show CDR1 as KGHPV and CDR2 as FQNQEV (reference sequence). The CDR3 region is CASSPDWGSTGQLYF. The part of the CDR3 DNA that was read is TGTGCCAGCAGTCCGGACTGGGGGTCCACCGGGCAGCTCTAC.

This clone is classed as medium-sized. Here the gene names and germline are mouse. Coverage ceases 1 residue before the CDR3 finishes, and the germline J gene fills in the end. The V gene is TRBV26, the J gene TRBJ1-4; no definite D call. Germline assignment: CDR1 KGHPV and CDR2 FQNQEV (reference sequence). The CDR3 spans 13 residues. Between the trimmed V and J ends, which lost 3 bases and 4 bases, there was a span of 6 bases. The CDR3 DNA, read in part, is TGTGCCAGCAGTCTAAGAAGCAACGAAAGATTATTT. Translated: CASSLRSNERLF. The entire CDR3 sequence reads CASSLRSNERLFF.

This clone was detected only a few times. Germline and genes here are mouse. The CDR3 end is not reached by the read, which stops 1 residue before it; the germline J gene fills it in. The gene calls are TRBV4 and TRBJ2-7, with 12 positions matching TRBD2. Unmatched junction bases numbered 4, after V lost 5 bases and J lost 2 bases. The CDR3 contains 15 residues. Germline values: CDR1 LGHDT, CDR2 YNNKQL (reference sequence). This CDR3 is CASSPGTGGPYEQYF. The DNA read from the CDR3 is TGTGCCAGCAGCCCCGGGACTGGGGGGCCCTATGAACAGTAC.

In the case of this clone: Genes and germline are mouse. Sequencing ends 1 residue short of the CDR3 end; the germline J gene provides the rest. The chain combines TRBV5 with TRBJ1-3; D remains ambiguous. The CDR3 length is 14 residues. The V end was cut by 3 bases, the J end by 0 bases, with 6 bases between. Germline values: CDR1 LGHNA, CDR2 YNLKQL (reference sequence). CDR3 in amino acids: CASSQTNSGNTLYF. CDR3 DNA, as far as it was read: TGTGCCAGCAGCCAGACAAATTCTGGAAATACGCTCTAT.

A word on this clone: Mouse names are used for the genes. The CDR3 is cut off 1 residue early in the read; its end comes from the germline J gene. The chain has TRBV13-1 and TRBJ2-3; TRBD2 matches at 10 bases. V was pared by 0 bases and J by 0 bases, with 1 base of the junction left unmatched. The CDR3 has 16 amino acids. Germline-derived CDR1 and CDR2 are NSHNY and SYGAGN. CDR3 amino acids: CASSDDWGGSAETLYF. Incomplete CDR3 DNA: TGTGCCAGCAGTGATGACTGGGGGGGTAGTGCAGAAACGCTGTAT.

A note on this clone: All gene names here are mouse names. The CDR3 end is not reached by the read, which stops 1 residue before it; the germline J gene fills it in. This rearrangement joins TRBV4 to TRBJ2-5; 10 positions agree with TRBD1. CDR3 size: 14 residues. The V and J ends lost 8 bases and 5 bases, in that order; junction bases with no gene match: 7. CDR1 LGHDT and CDR2 YNNKQL come from the germline V gene (reference sequence). The CDR3 loop is CASGSRDRGDTQYF. The DNA read from the CDR3 is TGTGCCAGCGGCTCCCGGGACAGGGGAGACACCCAGTAC. The whole variable domain, filled in from reference TRBV4 and TRBJ2-5, reads ETAVFQTPNYHVTQVGNEVSFNCKQTLGHDTMYWYKQDSKKLLKIMFSYNNKQLIVNETVPRRFSPQSSDKAHLNLRIKSVEPEDSAVYLCASGSRDRGDTQYFGPGTRLLVL.

This clone is classed as medium-sized. Gene names denote mouse genes. The read ends 1 residue before the CDR3 terminus; that terminus is restored from the germline J gene. J is TRBJ2-1 and V is TRBV14; 8 positions match TRBD1. CDR1 SGHDT and CDR2 FRDEAV come from the germline V gene. Trimming removed 3 bases from V and 7 bases from J; junction bases left unmatched: 6. This CDR3 has 14 amino acids. The CDR3 DNA, read in part, is TGTGCCAGCAGTTCTACAGGGGGAAGAGCTGAGCAGTTC. Its protein product is CASSSTGGRAEQF. The full CDR3 is CASSSTGGRAEQFF.

With regard to this clone: Here the gene names and germline are mouse. The sequenced fragment ends 1 residue before the CDR3 boundary, so the rest is inferred from the germline J gene. The identical CDR3 is also encoded by other nucleotide sequences in the sample. The chain has TRBV26 and TRBJ1-1; possibly TRBD1 for D (5 bases). This CDR3 contains 13 residues. The V and J ends lost 3 bases and 1 base respectively, with 6 bases between them. Germline values: CDR1 KGHPV, CDR2 FQNQEV (reference sequence). The sequenced CDR3 bases are TGTGCCAGCAGTCTCCAGGGGAACACAGAAGTCTTC. Translated, it gives CASSLQGNTEVF. The whole CDR3 region reads CASSLQGNTEVFF.

This clone was seen once. Gene names denote mouse genes. The read terminates 1 residue before the CDR3 end, so the remaining end is supplied by the germline J gene. The chain has TRBV23 and TRBJ1-3. Germline values: CDR1 KGHTA, CDR2 FQNQQP. CDR3 length: 15 residues. CDR3 bases read: TGCTCCAGCAGTCAATCTGGGAATTCTGGAAATACGCTCTAT. This translates into CSSSQSGNSGNTLY. Given in full, the CDR3 is CSSSQSGNSGNTLYF. Based on the CDR3 plus reference TRBV23 and TRBJ1-3, the full variable domain is DAAVTQKPRYLIKMKGQEAEMKCIPEKGHTAVFWYQQKQSKELKFLIYFQNQQPLDQIDMVKERFSAVCPSSSLCSLGIRTCEAEDSALYLCSSSQSGNSGNTLYFGEGSRLIVV.

This clone was picked up a small number of times. Gene names are mouse gene names. The sequenced part of the CDR3 DNA is TGTGCCAGCAGTCGCCCCAACGAAAGATTATTT. Protein: CASSRPNERLF. In full, the CDR3 reads CASSRPNERLFF. The rearrangement joins TRBV26 to TRBJ1-4; D is unresolved. The CDR3 end lies 1 residue beyond the end of the read and is filled in from the germline J gene. Germline CDR1 is KGHPV and CDR2 is FQNQEV (reference sequence). Trimming cost V 4 bases and J 3 bases, with 3 bases left between them. CDR3 length: 12 residues.

This clone has just a few counts. Mouse gene names apply. Coverage ceases 1 residue before the CDR3 finishes, and the germline J gene fills in the end. This sequence joins TRBV26 and TRBJ1-2; D unresolved. The germline V and J ends were trimmed by 4 bases and 0 bases, with 9 bases remaining between them. Germline-derived CDR1 and CDR2 are KGHPV and FQNQEV (reference sequence). The CDR3 is 14 amino acids. CDR3 protein: CASSPTGANSDYTF. Incomplete CDR3 DNA: TGTGCCAGCAGTCCCACGGGAGCAAACTCCGACTACACC.

To note about this clone: Gene names follow the mouse nomenclature. The read halts 1 residue ahead of the CDR3 end, with the missing end drawn from the germline J gene. This rearrangement joins TRBV5 to TRBJ1-2; possible D gene TRBD1, 5 bases. V was trimmed by 0 bases and J by 4 bases, leaving 12 bases between them. The CDR3 loop spans 15 amino acids. Germline CDR1 reads LGHNA; CDR2 reads YNLKQL (reference sequence). This CDR3 is CASSQDHRTGSDYTF. Partial CDR3 DNA: TGTGCCAGCAGCCAAGATCACAGGACCGGCTCCGACTACACC.

Turning to this clone: Genes and germline are mouse. The CDR3 extends 1 residue past the end of the read, so its final part is completed from the germline J gene. V usage is TRBV16 and J usage is TRBJ2-5; weak D call: TRBD2 (6 bases). Per the germline V gene, CDR1 is SGHSA and CDR2 is FRNQAP. The CDR3 totals 14 residues. Trimming cost V 1 base and J 2 bases, with 7 bases left between them. The DNA read from the CDR3 is TGTGCAAGCAGCTTAGTCTGGGGCCAAGACACCCAGTAC. Translation gives CASSLVWGQDTQY. The whole CDR3 protein reads CASSLVWGQDTQYF.

For this clone: Gene names refer to mouse genes. The CDR3 is cut off 1 residue early in the read; its end comes from the germline J gene. The chain is built from TRBV5 and TRBJ2-5; tentative D call: TRBD2 (7 bases). Trimming pared 0 bases from V and 5 bases from J, leaving 15 bases between. Germline V gene lookup returns CDR1 LGHNA and CDR2 YNLKQL (reference sequence). The CDR3 extends over 16 amino acids. The CDR3 loop reads CASSQELGGGRDTQYF. The part of the CDR3 DNA that was read is TGTGCCAGCAGCCAAGAGTTGGGGGGCGGGCGAGACACCCAGTAC.